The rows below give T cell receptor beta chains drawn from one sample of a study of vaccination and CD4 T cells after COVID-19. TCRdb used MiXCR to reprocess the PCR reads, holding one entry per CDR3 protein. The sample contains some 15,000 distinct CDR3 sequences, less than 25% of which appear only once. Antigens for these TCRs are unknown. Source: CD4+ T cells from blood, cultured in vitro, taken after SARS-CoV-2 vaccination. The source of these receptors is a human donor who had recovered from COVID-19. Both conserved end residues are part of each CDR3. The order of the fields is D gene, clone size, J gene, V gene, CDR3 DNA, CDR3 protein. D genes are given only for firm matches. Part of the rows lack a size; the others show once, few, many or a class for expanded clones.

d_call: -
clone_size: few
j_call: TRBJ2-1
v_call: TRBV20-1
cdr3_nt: TGCAGTGCTAGTTGCGGACTACTACCCAATGAGCAGTTCTTC
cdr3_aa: CSASCGLLPNEQFF

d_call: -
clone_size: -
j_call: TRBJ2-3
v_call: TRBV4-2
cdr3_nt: TGTGCCAGCAGCCAAGATGGTACGCCTAGCACAGATACGCAGTATTTT
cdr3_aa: CASSQDGTPSTDTQYF

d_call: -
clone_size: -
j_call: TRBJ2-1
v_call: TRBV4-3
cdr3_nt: TGCGCCAGCAGCCCTCGGGGGGGACAGGGAGTCTTTCAAGCCAATGAGCAGTTCTTC
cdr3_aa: CASSPRGGQGVFQANEQFF

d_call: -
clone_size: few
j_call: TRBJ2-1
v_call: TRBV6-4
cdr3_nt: TGTGCCAGCAGCAACCAATACAATGAGCAGTTCTTC
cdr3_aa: CASSNQYNEQFF

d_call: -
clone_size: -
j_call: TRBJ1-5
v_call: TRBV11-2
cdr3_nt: TGTGCCAGCAGCCATTCCAGGGTTACATCGAGGACTAACAATCAGCCCCAGCATTTT
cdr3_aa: CASSHSRVTSRTNNQPQHF

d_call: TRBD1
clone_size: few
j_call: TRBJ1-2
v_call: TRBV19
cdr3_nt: TGTGCCAGTAGTGGACAGGGATCCTATGGCTACACCTTC
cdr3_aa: CASSGQGSYGYTF

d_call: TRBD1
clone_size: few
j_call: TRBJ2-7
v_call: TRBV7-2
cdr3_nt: TGTGCCAGCAGCTTAGGAGCGTTACAGGGGCCCTACGAGCAGTACTTC
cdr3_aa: CASSLGALQGPYEQYF

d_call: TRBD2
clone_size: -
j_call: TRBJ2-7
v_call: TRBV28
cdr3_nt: TGTGCCAGCAGTCCATGGACTAGCGGATCCTACGAGCAGTACTTC
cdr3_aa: CASSPWTSGSYEQYF

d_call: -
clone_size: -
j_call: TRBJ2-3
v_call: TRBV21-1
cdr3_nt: TGTGCCAGCAGCAAAGCGCAATACACAGATACGCAGTATTTT
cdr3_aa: CASSKAQYTDTQYF

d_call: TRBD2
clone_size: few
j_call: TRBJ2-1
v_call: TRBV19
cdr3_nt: TGTGCCGTCAAAAGCGGGACTAGCGAGCTCAATGAGCAGTTCTTC
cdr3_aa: CAVKSGTSELNEQFF

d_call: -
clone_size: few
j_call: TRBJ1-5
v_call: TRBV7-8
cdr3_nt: TGTGCCAGCAGCGATGGGACCCATAACCCCCAGGGCCAGCATTTT
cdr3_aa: CASSDGTHNPQGQHF

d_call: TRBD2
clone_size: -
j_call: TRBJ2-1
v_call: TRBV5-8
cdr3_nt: TGTGCCAGCAGCCTACGATCGGGACTAGCGGGATACAATGAGCAGTTCTTC
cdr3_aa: CASSLRSGLAGYNEQFF

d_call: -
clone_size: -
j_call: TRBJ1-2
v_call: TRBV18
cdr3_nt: TGTGCCAGCTCCCGAAAGAGGGACACTCGCGAGCTCTATGGCTACACCTTC
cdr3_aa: CASSRKRDTRELYGYTF

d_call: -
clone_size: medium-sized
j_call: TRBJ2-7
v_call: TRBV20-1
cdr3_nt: TGCAGTGCTAGGAGTAAGTCCTACGAGCAGTACTTC
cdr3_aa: CSARSKSYEQYF

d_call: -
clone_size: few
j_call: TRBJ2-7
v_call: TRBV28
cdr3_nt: TGTGCCAGCAGTTTATCGGCCAGGGGTGCCCACGAGCAGTACTTC
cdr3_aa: CASSLSARGAHEQYF

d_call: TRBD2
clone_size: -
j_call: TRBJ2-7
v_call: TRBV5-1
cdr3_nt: TGCGCCAGCAGTCCCAGGAGGGCTAGCGGGGGAAGCTCCTACGAGCAGTACTTC
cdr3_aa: CASSPRRASGGSSYEQYF

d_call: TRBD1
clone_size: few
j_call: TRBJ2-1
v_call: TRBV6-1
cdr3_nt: TGTGCCAGCAGTAGACAGGGCTCCTACAATGAGCAGTTCTTC
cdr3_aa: CASSRQGSYNEQFF

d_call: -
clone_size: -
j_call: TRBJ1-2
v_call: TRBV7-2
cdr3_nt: TGTGCCAGCAGCTTAGAACAGGCGAACTCCTGTGGCTACACCTTC
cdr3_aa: CASSLEQANSCGYTF

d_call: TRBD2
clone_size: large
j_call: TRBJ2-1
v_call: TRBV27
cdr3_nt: TGTGCCAGCAGTCCATACCTCTCTAGCGGGAGTGAGGGTGAGCAGTTCTTC
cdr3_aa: CASSPYLSSGSEGEQFF

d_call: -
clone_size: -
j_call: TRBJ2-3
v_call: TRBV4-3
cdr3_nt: TGCGCCAGCAGCCACCTCGTCGAGGGAGGCACAGATACGCAGTATTTT
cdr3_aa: CASSHLVEGGTDTQYF

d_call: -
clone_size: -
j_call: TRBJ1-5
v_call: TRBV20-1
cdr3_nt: TGCAGTGCCACGGCAGGCGGCCGGATGGGTTCGCCCCAGCATTTT
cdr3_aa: CSATAGGRMGSPQHF

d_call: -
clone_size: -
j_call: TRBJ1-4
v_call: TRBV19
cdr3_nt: TGTGCCAGTAGTCAGCAAATAACTAATGAAAAACTGTTTTTT
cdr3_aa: CASSQQITNEKLFF

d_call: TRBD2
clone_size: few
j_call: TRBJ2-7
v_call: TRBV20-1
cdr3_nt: TGCAGTGCACACAGCGGGACCTCTTGGAACGAGCAGTACTTC
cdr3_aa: CSAHSGTSWNEQYF

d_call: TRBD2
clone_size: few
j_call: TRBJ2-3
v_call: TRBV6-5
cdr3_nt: TGTGCCAGCAGTTACTCCCTAATAGCGGGAGGAACAGATACGCAGTATTTT
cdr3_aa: CASSYSLIAGGTDTQYF

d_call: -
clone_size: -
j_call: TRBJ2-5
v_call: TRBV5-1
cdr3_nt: TGCGCCAGCAGCTTGACGGGGGCCCAAGAGACCCAGTACTTC
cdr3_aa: CASSLTGAQETQYF

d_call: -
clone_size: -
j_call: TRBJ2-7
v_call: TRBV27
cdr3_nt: TGTGCCAATTCGTATGACTCCTACGAGCAGTACTTC
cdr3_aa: CANSYDSYEQYF

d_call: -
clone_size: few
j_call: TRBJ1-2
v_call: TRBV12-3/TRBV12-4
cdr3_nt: TGTGCCAGCAGTTTAGCGACGTGGAGCCATACTAACTATGGCTACACCTTC
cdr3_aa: CASSLATWSHTNYGYTF

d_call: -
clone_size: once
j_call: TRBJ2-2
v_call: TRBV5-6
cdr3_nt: TGTGCCAGCAGCCTGGATGTTGGGGTGATCGAGGGGGAGCTGTTTTTT
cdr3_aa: CASSLDVGVIEGELFF

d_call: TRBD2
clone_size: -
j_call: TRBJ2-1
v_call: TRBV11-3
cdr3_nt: TGTGCCAGCAGCTTAGGGACTAGCGGTACGGGGGAGGAGCAGTTCTTC
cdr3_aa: CASSLGTSGTGEEQFF

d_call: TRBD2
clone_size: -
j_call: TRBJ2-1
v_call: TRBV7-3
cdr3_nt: TGTGCCAGCAGCTTAACCCCGCTAACTAGCGGAGATGAGCAGTTCTTC
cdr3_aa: CASSLTPLTSGDEQFF

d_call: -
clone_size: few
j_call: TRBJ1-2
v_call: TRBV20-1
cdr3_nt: TGCAGTGCCAGTAGGGGGGTGGATGGCTACACCTTC
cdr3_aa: CSASRGVDGYTF

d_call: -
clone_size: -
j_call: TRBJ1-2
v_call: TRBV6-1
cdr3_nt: TGTGCCAGCAGTACTCAGGGGCCCTATGGCTACACCTTC
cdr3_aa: CASSTQGPYGYTF

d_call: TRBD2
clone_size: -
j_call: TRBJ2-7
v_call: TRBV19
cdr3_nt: TGTGCCAGTAGCATAGCGGGATTCCCCTACGAGCAGTACTTC
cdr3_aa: CASSIAGFPYEQYF

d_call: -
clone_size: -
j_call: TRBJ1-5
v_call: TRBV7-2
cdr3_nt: TGTGCCAGCAGGAACCCTGGGGGCAATCAGCCCCAGCATTTT
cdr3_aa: CASRNPGGNQPQHF

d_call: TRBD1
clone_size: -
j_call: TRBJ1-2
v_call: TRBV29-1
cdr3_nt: TGCAGCGTCCAGACAGGGTGGAATGGCTACACCTTC
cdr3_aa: CSVQTGWNGYTF

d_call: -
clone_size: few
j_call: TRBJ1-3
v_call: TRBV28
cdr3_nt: TGTGCCAGCAGTCCCCAGCGGGGCACCATATATTTT
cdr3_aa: CASSPQRGTIYF

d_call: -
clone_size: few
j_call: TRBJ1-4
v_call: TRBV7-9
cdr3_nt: TGTGCCAGCAGCCTGACGACTTCAGCGGCTAATGAAAAACTGTTTTTT
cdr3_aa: CASSLTTSAANEKLFF

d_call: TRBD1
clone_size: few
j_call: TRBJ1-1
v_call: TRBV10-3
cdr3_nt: TGTGCCATCAGAGACAGGGATGAAGCTTTCTTT
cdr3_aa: CAIRDRDEAFF

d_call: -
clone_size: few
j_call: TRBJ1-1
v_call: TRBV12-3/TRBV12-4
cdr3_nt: TGTGCCAGCAGTCTCACTTTCGGCGGGAACACTGAAGCTTTCTTT
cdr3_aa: CASSLTFGGNTEAFF

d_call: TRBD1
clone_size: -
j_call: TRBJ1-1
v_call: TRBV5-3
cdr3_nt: TGTGCCAGAAGACAACCCCGACAGGGGAACACTGAAGCTTTCTTT
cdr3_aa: CARRQPRQGNTEAFF

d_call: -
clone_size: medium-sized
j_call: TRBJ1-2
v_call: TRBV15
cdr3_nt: TGTGCCACCAGCAGAGAACAGTATGGCTACACCTTC
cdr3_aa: CATSREQYGYTF

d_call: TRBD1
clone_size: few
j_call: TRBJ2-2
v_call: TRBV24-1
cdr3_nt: TGTGCCACCAGTGATTTTCCCGGACAGGGTAGGACCGGGGAGCTGTTTTTT
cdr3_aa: CATSDFPGQGRTGELFF

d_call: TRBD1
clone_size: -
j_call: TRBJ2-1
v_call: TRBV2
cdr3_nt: TGTGCCAGCAGTCAACAGGGGTTATTGGCTCGCAATGAGCAGTTCTTC
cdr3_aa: CASSQQGLLARNEQFF

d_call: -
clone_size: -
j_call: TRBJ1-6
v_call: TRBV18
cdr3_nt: TGTGCCAGCTCACCACGACACGGAAATTCACCCCTCCAATTT
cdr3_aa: CASSPRHGNSPLQF

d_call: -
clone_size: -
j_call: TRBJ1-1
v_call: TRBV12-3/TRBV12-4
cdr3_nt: TGTGCCAGCAGTCCCAGTGGAGGTATGAACACTGAAGCTTTCTTT
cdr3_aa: CASSPSGGMNTEAFF

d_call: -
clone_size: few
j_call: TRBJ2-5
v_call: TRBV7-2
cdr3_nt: TGTGCCAGCTCTAGTGGGGGGGCCGGTGAGACCCAGTACTTC
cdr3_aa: CASSSGGAGETQYF

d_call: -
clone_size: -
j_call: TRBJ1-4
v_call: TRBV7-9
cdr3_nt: TGTGCCAGCAGCTTTGGGAGAGAAAAACTGTTTTTT
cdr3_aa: CASSFGREKLFF